The present T cell receptor beta chain was sequenced within a study of T cells in Graves' hyperthyroidism and ophthalmopathy. This clonotype was counted at least ten times. There were TCR beta CDR3 regions amplified from RNA transcripts. HTBI primers were employed in a first-round RT-PCR of the TCR CDR3. TCRdb independently ran MiXCR on the multiplex PCR reads; one entry per CDR3 protein. The sample has roughly 740,000 distinct CDR3 sequences; roughly 15% are singletons. Clinical symptoms, serum thyroxine, TRAb, thyroid ultrasound and orbital computed tomography informed diagnoses. The sequence came from a young man with Graves' hyperthyroidism. The sequencing input was blood.

This CDR3 reads CASSLVIQETQYF. The DNA for the CDR3 is TGTGCCAGCAGTTTAGTCATACAAGAGACCCAGTACTTC. J is TRBJ2-5 and V is TRBV12-3 or TRBV12-4; unclear D gene. Trimming took off 1 base at V and 2 bases at J, with 5 bases between the two ends. The CDR3 runs 13 residues.